The source of this T cell receptor (beta chain) is a study of CXCR3-negative and CXCR3-positive naive CD8 T cells. Study background: Roughly 1.5 +/- 0.3 million TRB reads came from each library, giving some 140 million in total.

It was by 5' RACE with UMI labels that the TRB cDNA libraries were prepared. One entry per CDR3 protein, without DNA, is what TCRdb gives after re-calling the 5' RACE reads. The data show over 5,500 distinct CDR3 sequences, and the top ten clones hold roughly 0.98%. Details on this clonotype: Its specificity is unknown.

Points from the study as a whole: Most assays used freshly isolated PBMCs, as cryopreservation partially reduced CXCR3.

Per the germline V gene, CDR1 is SQVTM and CDR2 is ANQGSEA. The CDR3 totals 13 residues. The origin of this receptor is a human donor in good health. Some clones in this sample may be carry-over from other donors' samples. Sequencing was done on a sample of naive CXCR3- CD8+ T cells from blood. The subset denotes: CD45RO-CCR7+CD27+CD95- naive CD8+ T cells lacking CXCR3 (TNR3-). The chain joins TRBV29-1 to TRBJ2-7. The CDR3 sequence: CSVEDSITYEQYF.